These 30 T cell receptor beta chains came from one sample sequenced in a study of beta chain features in type 1 diabetes. Expressed TCRB transcripts were sequenced because the isolated RNA had all been reverse transcribed beforehand. Assay: immunoSEQ multiplex PCR; the TCRdb copy retains only in-frame clones and omits some. This sample carries 150,000 to 170,000 clones, roughly 8% of them seen once, and the ten largest clones take approximately 0.69%. The specimen sequenced was central memory CD4+ T cells from blood. The receptors originated from a man in his late teens or twenties in good health.

This clone was seen more than once but under ten times. The V gene is TRBV5-6, the J gene TRBJ1-1, with 7 bases lining up with TRBD1. This CDR3 region has 13 residues. Germline V gene data show CDR1 as SGHDT and CDR2 as YYEEEE. V was pared by 2 bases and J by 4 bases, with 2 bases of the junction left unmatched. The CDR3 region has the DNA TGTGCCAGCAGCTTTTCAGGGGGCACTGAAGCTTTCTTT. This codes for CASSFSGGTEAFF. The full variable domain, its missing parts supplied by reference TRBV5-6 and TRBJ1-1, is DAGVTQSPTHLIKTRGQQVTLRCSPKSGHDTVSWYQQALGQGPQFIFQYYEEEERQRGNFPDRFSGHQFPNYSSELNVNALLLGDSALYLCASSFSGGTEAFFGQGTRLTVV.

This clone was detected a few times. CDR3 sequence reads: CAISAQGGTYEQYF. Here the CDR3 DNA reads TGTGCCATCAGTGCGCAGGGGGGAACCTACGAGCAGTACTTC. This chain links TRBV10-3 with TRBJ2-7; weak D call: TRBD1 (7 bases). The V end lost 4 bases, the J end lost 2 bases, and 12 bases lay between the germline ends. Germline V gives CDR1 ENHRY, CDR2 SYGVKD. The CDR3 extends over 14 amino acids.

Ten or more counts support this clone. The DNA for the CDR3 is TGCGCCAGCAGCCCCGAGGGAGGGGTCGAAAACATTCAGTACTTC. Translation gives CASSPEGGVENIQYF. The chain is built from TRBV4-3 and TRBJ2-4; 7 nucleotides match TRBD2. V shed 4 bases, J shed 5 bases, and the junction held 8 bases outside the gene matches. This CDR3 has 15 residues. Per the germline V gene, CDR1 is LGHNA and CDR2 is YSLEER.

The chain couples TRBV6-1 to TRBJ2-5, with 9 positions matching TRBD2. CDR1 is MNHNS, CDR2 SASEGT, per germline. The CDR3 length is 14 residues. J gave up 4 bases and V 5 bases, and 5 bases lay outside the gene matches. The CDR3 region is CASSLAGEVETQYF. CDR3 nucleotides: TGTGCCAGCAGTTTAGCGGGGGAAGTAGAGACCCAGTACTTC.

A remark on this clone: Other DNA sequences in this sample translate to the same CDR3. This sequence joins TRBV30 and TRBJ1-5; D is perhaps TRBD1 (5 bases). The CDR3 covers 13 residues. Trimming stripped 2 bases from V and 4 bases from J, with 9 bases between. Per germline, CDR1 GTSNPN and CDR2 SVGIG (reference sequence). The DNA of the CDR3 is TGTGCCTGGAGTTGGGCAGGGAATCAGCCCCAGCATTTT. Amino acid sequence: CAWSWAGNQPQHF.

The genes are TRBV19 and TRBJ2-3, with 7 positions matching TRBD2. The CDR3 covers 16 residues. CDR1 and CDR2 from the germline V gene are LNHDA and SQIVND (reference sequence). The junction had 11 bases not matched to a gene; V was cut back by 4 bases and J by 4 bases. The CDR3 nucleotides are TGTGCCAGTAGTACCTCTCCGGGCGGGAGATCAGATACGCAGTATTTT. This encodes CASSTSPGGRSDTQYF.

This rearrangement joins TRBV19 to TRBJ1-1, with D possibly TRBD1 on 6 matching bases. The CDR3 is 17 residues long. Per germline, CDR1 LNHDA and CDR2 SQIVND (reference sequence). Trimming removed 6 bases from V and 0 bases from J, with 20 bases in between. CDR3 nucleotide sequence: TGTGCCAGTAGCCCTTCGGGGCGCACAGGGATGAACACTGAAGCTTTCTTT. Translation: CASSPSGRTGMNTEAFF.

This clone was seen only a few times. V gene TRBV28 combines with J gene TRBJ1-2, with 12 bases that match TRBD1. This CDR3 contains 18 residues. The germline gives CDR1 MDHEN, CDR2 SYDVKM. V lost 4 bases to trimming and J lost 4 bases; unmatched junction nucleotides: 13. The CDR3 loop reads CASSSSGTGGRDSYGYTF. The CDR3 DNA follows: TGTGCCAGCAGTTCTTCCGGGACAGGGGGCCGGGATAGCTATGGCTACACCTTC.

The V and J genes are TRBV6-5 and TRBJ2-7; perhaps TRBD1 as D (6 bases). The CDR3 totals 14 residues. CDR1 is MNHEY, CDR2 SVGAGI, per germline. The V end lost 7 bases, the J end lost 1 base, and 14 bases lay between the germline ends. The CDR3 region has the DNA TGTGCCAGCACTCCGACAGGACCTTCCTACGAGCAGTACTTC. This gives the protein CASTPTGPSYEQYF.

This clone showed up many times. The chain joins TRBV5-4 to TRBJ1-4, with D possibly TRBD1 on 5 matching bases. Germline CDR1 is SGHNT and CDR2 is YYREEE (reference sequence). The CDR3 has 14 residues. The germline V and J ends were trimmed by 6 bases and 5 bases, with 14 bases remaining between them. The CDR3 here is CASTKGLENEKLFF. The CDR3 DNA reads as TGTGCCAGCACCAAGGGGCTGGAGAATGAAAAACTGTTTTTT.

This clone has more than one count but fewer than ten. The V gene is TRBV18, the J gene TRBJ2-2, with D possibly TRBD1 on 6 matching bases. The CDR3 is made up of 17 amino acids. V shed 0 bases and J shed 0 bases, with 11 bases lying between them. The germline V gene encodes CDR1 KGHSH and CDR2 LQKENI. The CDR3 spells CASSPPFRTANTGELFF. As DNA, the CDR3 is TGTGCCAGCTCACCACCCTTCCGGACAGCGAACACCGGGGAGCTGTTTTTT. Based on the CDR3 plus reference TRBV18 and TRBJ2-2, the full variable domain is NAGVMQNPRHLVRRRGQEARLRCSPMKGHSHVYWYRQLPEEGLKFMVYLQKENIIDESGMPKERFSAEFPKEGPSILRIQQVVRGDSAAYFCASSPPFRTANTGELFFGEGSRLTVL.

The chain joins TRBV15 to TRBJ2-7; TRBD1 might be the D (6 bases). V dropped 3 bases and J dropped 4 bases, with 16 bases sitting between them. CDR3 length equals 15 residues. Germline assignment: CDR1 LNHNV and CDR2 YYDKDF (reference sequence). CDR3: CATSSGEQGPYEQYF. CDR3 nucleotides: TGTGCCACCAGCAGTGGGGAACAGGGACCATACGAGCAGTACTTC.

This clone has more than one count but fewer than ten. This chain joins TRBV5-1 and TRBJ2-3; 13 bases align to TRBD2. With 4 bases clipped from V and 5 bases from J, the junction kept 7 bases outside the gene matches. The CDR3 is made up of 16 amino acids. Germline CDR1 and CDR2: SGHRS and YFSETQ. The CDR3 nucleotides read TGCGCCAGCAGCCTTAGGGGACTAGCGGGAAGAGATACGCAGTATTTT. It encodes CASSLRGLAGRDTQYF.

This clone was found a few times. This chain uses TRBV6-5 with TRBJ2-5; 11 nucleotides line up with TRBD2. The CDR3 has 13 amino acids. J was trimmed by 7 bases and V by 2 bases; bases with no gene match: 0. Germline V gene lookup returns CDR1 MNHEY and CDR2 SVGAGI. The CDR3 spells CASSYGTSGTQYF. For the CDR3, the DNA is TGTGCCAGCAGTTACGGGACTAGCGGGACCCAGTACTTC.

V is TRBV5-4 and J is TRBJ1-1, with 7 bases lining up with TRBD1. The CDR3 consists of 13 residues. Germline V CDR1 and CDR2: SGHNT, YYREEE (reference sequence). The ends lost 6 bases at V and 5 bases at J; junction bases unmatched: 7. Written as DNA, the CDR3 is TGTGCCAGCAAGAGGGGGCTAGGAACTGAAGCTTTCTTT. Encoded protein: CASKRGLGTEAFF.

This clone has a count of ten or more. The chain is built from TRBV5-6 and TRBJ2-1, with D possibly matching TRBD2 (5 bases). V was trimmed by 2 bases and J by 3 bases, leaving 9 bases between them. Germline CDR1 SGHDT, CDR2 YYEEEE. The CDR3 totals 14 residues. CDR3 coding DNA: TGTGCCAGCAGCTTCGGTACTAGCTACAATGAGCAGTTCTTC. Translation: CASSFGTSYNEQFF. Full variable domain (outside the CDR3, taken from reference TRBV5-6 and TRBJ2-1): DAGVTQSPTHLIKTRGQQVTLRCSPKSGHDTVSWYQQALGQGPQFIFQYYEEEERQRGNFPDRFSGHQFPNYSSELNVNALLLGDSALYLCASSFGTSYNEQFFGPGTRLTVL.

The genes are TRBV6-5 and TRBJ2-3; D is unclear. CDR1 and CDR2 (germline): MNHEY, SVGAGI. This CDR3 comprises 12 residues. V shed 5 bases and J shed 8 bases, with 11 bases lying between them. The DNA of the CDR3 is TGTGCCAGCAGTGAAATCTATGTTACGCAGTATTTT. It codes for CASSEIYVTQYF.

The chain couples TRBV7-2 to TRBJ2-5; 8 bases are a match to TRBD1. After removal of 5 bases from V and 4 bases from J, the junction contained 9 bases not matched to a gene. Germline V lookup: CDR1 SGHTA, CDR2 FQGNSA. The CDR3 is made up of 15 amino acids. The CDR3 nucleotides are TGTGCCAGCAGCCCACAGGGGGGTGGAGGAGAGACCCAGTACTTC. Its translation: CASSPQGGGGETQYF.

J is TRBJ2-4 and V is TRBV7-9; TRBD2 is a possible D gene (5 bases). The germline V gene encodes CDR1 SEHNR and CDR2 FQNEAQ (reference sequence). The CDR3 is 16 residues long. Trimming cost V 2 bases and J 0 bases, with 11 bases left between them. CDR3 loop: CASSLSGALAKNIQYF. CDR3 DNA sequence: TGTGCCAGCAGCTTAAGCGGAGCCCTAGCCAAAAACATTCAGTACTTC.

Here the CDR3 DNA reads TGTGCCAGTAGAATTGGACTCACGAACACTGAAGCTTTCTTT. Translating it yields CASRIGLTNTEAFF. This rearrangement joins TRBV19 to TRBJ1-1; unclear D gene. Deletions cut 6 bases from V and 1 base from J, with 12 bases between. Per the germline V gene, CDR1 is LNHDA and CDR2 is SQIVND (reference sequence). The CDR3 covers 14 residues.

Remarks on this clone: The sample has other DNA sequences that encode this CDR3 too. V and J are TRBV7-3 and TRBJ2-1; D possibly corresponds to TRBD2 (6 bases). Germline loops: CDR1 SGHTA, CDR2 FQGTGA. This CDR3 is 11 amino acids long. Trimming left V 4 bases short and J 9 bases short, with 7 bases between. CDR3 bases: TGTGCCAGCAGCTCCGGGGGTGAGCAGTTCTTC. Its protein product is CASSSGGEQFF. Looking up the rest from reference TRBV7-3 and TRBJ2-1 gives the full variable domain: GAGVSQTPSNKVTEKGKYVELRCDPISGHTALYWYRQSLGQGPEFLIYFQGTGAADDSGLPNDRFFAVRPEGSVSTLKIQRTERGDSAVYLCASSSGGEQFFGPGTRLTVL.

The chain uses TRBV5-4 and TRBJ2-3; TRBD2 matches 7 bases. V gave up 0 bases and J gave up 4 bases; unmatched junction bases: 11. CDR1 and CDR2 from the germline V gene are SGHNT and YYREEE (reference sequence). The CDR3 covers 17 residues. CDR3 in amino acids: CASSLDGTPSGADTQYF. The CDR3 DNA reads TGTGCCAGCAGCTTGGACGGGACGCCCAGCGGGGCAGATACGCAGTATTTT.

This clone was recorded a few times. The genes are TRBV7-8 and TRBJ1-1; possible D gene TRBD1, 5 bases. V was shortened by 7 bases and J by 3 bases, with 15 bases between the two germline ends. The CDR3 is 14 amino acids. Germline V lookup: CDR1 SGHVS, CDR2 FQNEAQ. The CDR3 loop reads CASTNGGWDTEAFF. For the CDR3, the DNA is TGTGCCAGCACCAACGGGGGGTGGGACACTGAAGCTTTCTTT.

This clone occurred a few times. The chain recombines TRBV28 with TRBJ2-7, with 8 bases fitting TRBD1. J was trimmed by 6 bases and V by 7 bases; bases with no gene match: 14. Germline loops: CDR1 MDHEN, CDR2 SYDVKM. The CDR3 sequence is 15 residues long. The CDR3 nucleotides are TGTGCCAGCAATATCCCGAACGCAGGGGGCCTCGAGCAGTACTTC. It is translated as CASNIPNAGGLEQYF.

This clone was recorded at least ten times. The gene calls are TRBV7-9 and TRBJ2-5, with 10 bases lining up with TRBD2. Trimming removed 6 bases from V and 2 bases from J; junction bases left unmatched: 6. The CDR3 is 15 residues long. Germline lookup yields CDR1 SEHNR and CDR2 FQNEAQ (reference sequence). The CDR3 loop reads CASRPTSGTQETQYF. The CDR3 DNA follows: TGTGCCAGCAGGCCTACTAGCGGGACACAAGAGACCCAGTACTTC.

This clone was found many times. The gene calls are TRBV30 and TRBJ2-5; D not certain. The ends were cut back, 0 bases at V and 2 bases at J, with 4 bases in the middle. CDR1 and CDR2 (germline): GTSNPN, SVGIG (reference sequence). The CDR3 contains 12 residues. The CDR3 sequence is CAWSVQQETQYF. As DNA, the CDR3 is TGTGCCTGGAGTGTACAGCAAGAGACCCAGTACTTC.

This chain connects TRBV5-1 to TRBJ1-2; D possibly corresponds to TRBD1 (5 bases). Trimming removed 4 bases from V and 4 bases from J, with 17 bases in between. Looked up from germline, CDR1 is SGHRS and CDR2 is YFSETQ. This CDR3 has 15 amino acids. CDR3 coding DNA: TGCGCCAGCAGCCCTCGGGGGGGTATCTCCTATGGCTACACCTTC. The encoded protein is CASSPRGGISYGYTF.

This clone has only a few counts. This chain uses TRBV29-1 with TRBJ1-2; the match to TRBD1 covers 12 bases. Germline-derived CDR1 and CDR2 are SQVTM and ANQGSEA. The CDR3 sequence is 12 residues long. Losses at the gene ends were 4 bases for V and 8 bases for J; bases not matched to a gene: 2. The CDR3 bases are TGCAGCGTTGGGGGACAGGGGGCGGGCTACACCTTC. Protein product: CSVGGQGAGYTF. Filled out from reference TRBV29-1 and TRBJ1-2, the complete variable domain reads SAVISQKPSRDICQRGTSLTIQCQVDSQVTMMFWYRQQPGQSLTLIATANQGSEATYESGFVIDKFPISRPNLTFSTLTVSNMSPEDSSIYLCSVGGQGAGYTFGSGTRLTVV.

The CDR3 nucleotides are TGTGCCAGCAGCTTAGGTAGCGGGGTATCCTACAATGAGCAGTTCTTC. Translating it yields CASSLGSGVSYNEQFF. This chain links TRBV7-6 with TRBJ2-1, with 8 bases that match TRBD2. Germline CDR1 SGHVS, CDR2 FNYEAQ. This CDR3 has 16 amino acids. V shed 1 base and J 1 base; nucleotides not matched to a gene: 3.

This clone was counted only a few times. This chain uses TRBV28 with TRBJ1-3; no firm D call. The V gene lost 6 bases and the J gene lost 0 bases, with 12 bases spanning the gap. Looked up from germline, CDR1 is MDHEN and CDR2 is SYDVKM. There are 15 residues in the CDR3. The CDR3 region has the DNA TGTGCCAGCAGCCAGACACCTTTCTCTGGAAACACCATATATTTT. This sequence encodes CASSQTPFSGNTIYF. The entire variable domain, with the rest obtained from reference TRBV28 and TRBJ1-3, is as follows: DVKVTQSSRYLVKRTGEKVFLECVQDMDHENMFWYRQDPGLGLRLIYFSYDVKMKEKGDIPEGYSVSREKKERFSLILESASTNQTSMYLCASSQTPFSGNTIYFGEGSWLTVV.